The 21 T cell receptor beta chains in this list originate from one sample, sequenced in a study of blood T cell repertoires in COVID-19. The data were produced by immunoSEQ multiplex PCR, yet TCRdb's version contains in-frame clones alone and is incomplete. Of under 300,000 clones in the sample, 83% are singletons; the top ten hold around 5.9%. The sequenced sample consisted of peripheral blood. These receptors came from a human donor in a cohort sampled during active COVID-19.

V gene TRBV4-2 combines with J gene TRBJ2-7; 11 nucleotides match TRBD1. The CDR3 is 16 residues long. The V and J ends lost 3 bases and 7 bases, in that order; junction bases with no gene match: 11. Germline V gene sequence: CDR1 LGHNA, CDR2 YNFKEQ. CDR3 coding DNA: TGTGCCAGCAGCCACTTCGGACAGGGGGCGCGGAATGAGCAGTACTTC. Protein product: CASSHFGQGARNEQYF.

The V and J genes are TRBV3-1 (or the pseudogene TRBV3-2) and TRBJ2-3; 10 positions match TRBD2. Germline lookup yields CDR1 LGHDT and CDR2 YNNKEL (reference sequence). The CDR3 contains 16 residues. V shed 4 bases and J 1 base; nucleotides not matched to a gene: 5. The CDR3 sequence is CASSLLGTSGTDTQYF. The CDR3 DNA follows: TGTGCCAGCAGCCTGCTAGGGACTAGCGGCACAGATACGCAGTATTTT.

In regard to this clone: The same CDR3 is also encoded by other DNA sequences in this sample. The chain is built from TRBV30 and TRBJ1-3, with 7 bases that match TRBD1. Germline values: CDR1 GTSNPN, CDR2 SVGIG (reference sequence). The V gene end was trimmed by 2 bases and the J gene end by 3 bases; junction bases not matched to a gene: 1. This CDR3 has 13 amino acids. DNA of the CDR3: TGTGCCTGGAGTCCAGGGGGTGGAAACACCATATATTTT. Residues: CAWSPGGGNTIYF.

This clone was recorded a few times. The chain employs TRBV7-9 and TRBJ2-3; 9 bases match TRBD2. The V segment lost 4 bases and the J segment 2 bases; nucleotides outside the gene matches: 7. The length of the CDR3 is 16 residues. Germline CDR1 and CDR2: SEHNR and FQNEAQ (reference sequence). Written as DNA, the CDR3 is TGTGCCAGCAGCTCCGTAGCGGGGGCCTCCACAGATACGCAGTATTTT. Translated: CASSSVAGASTDTQYF.

The sample holds a few counts of this clone. This chain links TRBV29-1 with TRBJ1-1, with D possibly matching TRBD1 (5 bases). CDR3 length: 13 residues. V lost 6 bases to trimming and J lost 1 base, with 12 bases between them. Per the germline V gene, CDR1 is SQVTM and CDR2 is ANQGSEA. The DNA of the CDR3 is TGCAGCGTGGCCCCCACAGGGAACACTGAAGCTTTCTTT. Its translation: CSVAPTGNTEAFF. The full variable domain, in which reference TRBV29-1 and TRBJ1-1 provide the parts outside the CDR3, is SAVISQKPSRDICQRGTSLTIQCQVDSQVTMMFWYRQQPGQSLTLIATANQGSEATYESGFVIDKFPISRPNLTFSTLTVSNMSPEDSSIYLCSVAPTGNTEAFFGQGTRLTVV.

This chain uses TRBV5-1 with TRBJ1-1; D unclear. CDR1 and CDR2 from the germline V gene are SGHRS and YFSETQ. This CDR3 has 14 residues. V lost 4 bases and J lost 1, with 11 bases in between. CDR3 DNA sequence: TGCGCCAGCAGCCCCCCCGCGGAGAACACTGAAGCTTTCTTT. Its protein is CASSPPAENTEAFF.

This clone was observed a handful of times. V usage is TRBV10-3 and J usage is TRBJ2-7; 9 bases agree with TRBD1. The V gene's germline CDR1 is ENHRY and CDR2 SYGVKD. V dropped 8 bases and J dropped 1; count of bases not matched to a gene: 6. There are 14 residues in the CDR3. CDR3 in DNA: TGTGCCATCGGAGCGGGACAGGGTTCCTACGAGCAGTACTTC. It translates to CAIGAGQGSYEQYF.

This clone was counted only a few times. CDR3 coding DNA: TGTGCCAGCAGTGAATTTGGGGCCGGGCAGCCCCAGCATTTT. As protein: CASSEFGAGQPQHF. V and J are TRBV25-1 and TRBJ1-5, with a tentative D call TRBD1 (5 bases). CDR3 size: 14 residues. Trimming removed 1 base at V and 7 bases at J, with 11 bases between. Germline V gene data show CDR1 as MGHDK and CDR2 as SYGVNS. Together with reference TRBV25-1 and TRBJ1-5, the CDR3 gives the full variable domain: EADIYQTPRYLVIGTGKKITLECSQTMGHDKMYWYQQDPGMELHLIHYSYGVNSTEKGDLSSESTVSRIRTEHFPLTLESARPSHTSQYLCASSEFGAGQPQHFGDGTRLSIL.

The chain combines TRBV3-1 (or the pseudogene TRBV3-2) with TRBJ2-7; a weak D match, TRBD1 (5 bases). Germline values: CDR1 LGHDT, CDR2 YNNKEL (reference sequence). This CDR3 spans 12 amino acids. Deletions cut 7 bases from V and 2 bases from J, with 9 bases between. In DNA, the CDR3 is TGTGCCAGCATCGACAGTGCCTACGAGCAGTACTTC. Translated, it gives CASIDSAYEQYF.

About this clone: The junction and the germline gene differ at one end; a read error may be behind it. This chain uses TRBV6-1 with TRBJ2-5; 10 bases match TRBD2. Per germline, CDR1 MNHNS and CDR2 SASEGT. The CDR3 loop spans 15 amino acids. The CDR3 nucleotides are TGTGCCAGCAGTGAACAAGCGGGGGGGCAAGGGACCCAGTACTTC. The encoded protein is CASSEQAGGQGTQYF.

The CDR3 DNA reads as TGTGCCACCAGTGATTCGTTAGCGGGGCTTTACAATGAGCAGTTCTTC. Its protein product is CATSDSLAGLYNEQFF. This chain uses TRBV24-1 with TRBJ2-1; 8 bases are shared with TRBD2. This CDR3 is built from 16 residues. V was pared by 2 bases and J by 4 bases, with 6 bases of the junction left unmatched. Germline V lookup: CDR1 KGHDR, CDR2 SFDVKD.

This rearrangement joins TRBV5-1 to TRBJ1-5; D is ambiguous. The CDR3 is made up of 13 amino acids. The germline V gene has CDR1 SGHRS and CDR2 YFSETQ. Trimming took 2 bases from V and 0 from J, leaving 3 bases between them. The CDR3 DNA is TGCGCCAGCAGCTTATATAGCAATCAGCCCCAGCATTTT. Translating gives CASSLYSNQPQHF.

V is TRBV12-5 and J is TRBJ2-2; 8 nucleotides line up with TRBD1. The CDR3 contains 19 residues. J was trimmed by 4 bases and V by 2 bases; bases with no gene match: 15. CDR1 is LGHNT and CDR2 is FRNRAP in the germline V gene. As DNA, the CDR3 is TGTGCTAGTGGTTTGCGCCCGCTGTTGACAGGGGATAGCACCGGGGAGCTGTTTTTT. Protein: CASGLRPLLTGDSTGELFF.

The J gene is TRBJ2-7, the V gene TRBV18; TRBD1 aligns across 7 bases. The length of the CDR3 is 13 residues. The trim removed 5 bases at V and 7 bases at J, leaving 8 bases unmatched. The germline V gene has CDR1 KGHSH and CDR2 LQKENI. In nucleotides, the CDR3 is TGTGCCAGCTCATTATCCGGGACAGCGGAGCAGTACTTC. Amino acid sequence: CASSLSGTAEQYF.

V and J are TRBV2 and TRBJ1-1, with D maybe TRBD1 (5 bases). V was cut by 5 bases and J by 5 bases, with 18 bases left in between. Germline CDR1 reads SNHLY; CDR2 reads FYNNEI. The CDR3 consists of 15 residues. CDR3 amino acids: CASSLEIRDGTEAFF. As DNA, the CDR3 is TGTGCCAGCAGTCTTGAAATCAGGGATGGGACTGAAGCTTTCTTT.

The chain uses TRBV19 and TRBJ2-4; D might be TRBD2 (5 bases). The CDR3 is 15 residues long. Germline values: CDR1 LNHDA, CDR2 SQIVND (reference sequence). V was clipped by 6 bases and J by 2 bases, with 14 bases between them. This CDR3 is CASSLIRGPKNIQYF. Here the CDR3 DNA reads TGTGCCAGTAGCTTAATCCGGGGTCCCAAAAACATTCAGTACTTC.

The chain has TRBV3-1 (or the pseudogene TRBV3-2) and TRBJ2-5, with 9 nucleotides matching TRBD2. Germline V lookup: CDR1 LGHDT, CDR2 YNNKEL (reference sequence). V dropped 1 base and J dropped 5; count of bases not matched to a gene: 8. This CDR3 has 16 amino acids. This CDR3 reads CASSQARGGARETQYF. For the CDR3, the DNA is TGTGCCAGCAGCCAAGCGCGGGGGGGCGCCAGGGAGACCCAGTACTTC.

The chain carries TRBV7-2 and TRBJ1-5, with 9 positions matching TRBD1. CDR3 length: 15 amino acids. Germline V gives CDR1 SGHTA, CDR2 FQGNSA. Trimming removed 6 bases from V and 4 bases from J; junction bases left unmatched: 7. The CDR3 nucleotides are TGTGCCAGCAGGGGGACAGGGACAGGGAATCAGCCCCAGCATTTT. Translated, it gives CASRGTGTGNQPQHF.

In this sample, this clone turned up a few times. V is TRBV5-1 and J is TRBJ1-1; a weak D match, TRBD1 (5 bases). This CDR3 comprises 13 residues. V was shortened by 4 bases and J by 5 bases, with 12 bases between the two germline ends. In germline, CDR1 is SGHRS, CDR2 YFSETQ. The DNA of the CDR3 is TGCGCCAGCAGCCCGACAGTTAGAACTGAAGCTTTCTTT. Its translation: CASSPTVRTEAFF.

V is TRBV24-1 and J is TRBJ2-7; 12 bases fit TRBD1. There are 15 residues in the CDR3. Trimming removed 4 bases from V and 2 bases from J; junction bases left unmatched: 2. Germline loops: CDR1 KGHDR, CDR2 SFDVKD. CDR3 sequence reads: CATSDGTGGAYEQYF. CDR3 sequence (DNA): TGTGCCACCAGTGACGGGACAGGGGGCGCCTACGAGCAGTACTTC.

The V call is TRBV5-1, the J call TRBJ2-1, with 10 positions matching TRBD2. The CDR3 has 15 residues. The V and J ends lost 0 bases and 7 bases, in that order; junction bases with no gene match: 4. The germline V gene encodes CDR1 SGHRS and CDR2 YFSETQ. The chain's CDR3 is CASSLALAGGNEQFF. The CDR3 DNA follows: TGCGCCAGCAGCTTGGCATTAGCGGGAGGTAATGAGCAGTTCTTC.